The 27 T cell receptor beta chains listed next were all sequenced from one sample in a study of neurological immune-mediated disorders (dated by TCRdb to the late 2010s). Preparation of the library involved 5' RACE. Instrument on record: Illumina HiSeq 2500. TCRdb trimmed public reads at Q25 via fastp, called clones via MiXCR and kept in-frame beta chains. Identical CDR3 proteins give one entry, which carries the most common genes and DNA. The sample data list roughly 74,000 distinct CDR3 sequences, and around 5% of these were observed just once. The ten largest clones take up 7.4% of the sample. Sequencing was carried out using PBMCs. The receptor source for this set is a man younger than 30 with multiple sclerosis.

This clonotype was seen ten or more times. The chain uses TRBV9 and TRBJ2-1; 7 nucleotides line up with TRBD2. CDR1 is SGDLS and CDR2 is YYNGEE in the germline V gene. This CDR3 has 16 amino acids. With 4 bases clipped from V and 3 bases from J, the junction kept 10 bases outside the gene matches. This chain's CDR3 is CASSPQGGRSYNEQFF. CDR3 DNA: TGTGCCAGCAGCCCCCAGGGCGGGAGAAGCTACAATGAGCAGTTCTTC.

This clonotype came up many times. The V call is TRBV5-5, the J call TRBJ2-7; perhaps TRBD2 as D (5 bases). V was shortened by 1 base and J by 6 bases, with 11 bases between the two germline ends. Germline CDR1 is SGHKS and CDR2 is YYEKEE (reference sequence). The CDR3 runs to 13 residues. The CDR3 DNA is TGTGCCAGCAGCTTGACCCTCCGGGGCGAGCAGTACTTC. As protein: CASSLTLRGEQYF.

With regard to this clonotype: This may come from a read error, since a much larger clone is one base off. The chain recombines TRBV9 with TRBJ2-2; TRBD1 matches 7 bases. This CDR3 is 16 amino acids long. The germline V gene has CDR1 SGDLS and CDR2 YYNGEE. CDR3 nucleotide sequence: TGTGCCAGCAGCGGGGCGGCCAGGGGGAAAACCGGAGAGCTGTTTTTT. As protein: CASSGAARGKTGELFF.

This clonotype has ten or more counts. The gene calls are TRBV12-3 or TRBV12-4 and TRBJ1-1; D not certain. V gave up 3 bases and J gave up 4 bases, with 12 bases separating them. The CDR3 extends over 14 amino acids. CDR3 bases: TGTGCCAGCAGTTTCCCACATGGAGTCACTGAAGCTTTCTTT. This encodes CASSFPHGVTEAFF.

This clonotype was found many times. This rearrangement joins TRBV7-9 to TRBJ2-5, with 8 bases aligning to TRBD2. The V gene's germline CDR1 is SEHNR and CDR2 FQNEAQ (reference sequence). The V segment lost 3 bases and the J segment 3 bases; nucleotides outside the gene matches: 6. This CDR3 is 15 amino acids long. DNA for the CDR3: TGTGCCAGCAGCTTCGACGGGAGGGCCGAAGAGACCCAGTACTTC. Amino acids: CASSFDGRAEETQYF.

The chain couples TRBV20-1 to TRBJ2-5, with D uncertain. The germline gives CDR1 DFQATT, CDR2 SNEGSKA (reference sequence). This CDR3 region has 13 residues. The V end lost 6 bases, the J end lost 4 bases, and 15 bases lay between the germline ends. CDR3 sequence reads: CSALQERAETQYF. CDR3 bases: TGCAGTGCCTTACAAGAAAGGGCAGAGACCCAGTACTTC.

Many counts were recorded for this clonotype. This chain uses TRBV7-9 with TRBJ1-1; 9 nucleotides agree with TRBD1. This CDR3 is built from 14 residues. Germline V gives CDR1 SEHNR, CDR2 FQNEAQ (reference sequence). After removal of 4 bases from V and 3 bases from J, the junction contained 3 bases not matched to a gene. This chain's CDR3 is CASSSTGGDTEAFF. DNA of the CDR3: TGTGCCAGCAGCTCTACAGGGGGCGACACTGAAGCTTTCTTT. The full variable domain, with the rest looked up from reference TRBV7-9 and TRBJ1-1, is DTGVSQNPRHKITKRGQNVTFRCDPISEHNRLYWYRQTLGQGPEFLTYFQNEAQLEKSRLLSDRFSAERPKGSFSTLEIQRTEQGDSAMYLCASSSTGGDTEAFFGQGTRLTVV.

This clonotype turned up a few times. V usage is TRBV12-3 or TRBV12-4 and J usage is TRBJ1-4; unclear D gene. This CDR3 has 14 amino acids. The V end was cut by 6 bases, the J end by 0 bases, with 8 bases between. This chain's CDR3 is CASRSRATNEKLFF. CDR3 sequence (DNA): TGTGCCAGCAGGTCACGAGCAACTAATGAAAAACTGTTTTTT.

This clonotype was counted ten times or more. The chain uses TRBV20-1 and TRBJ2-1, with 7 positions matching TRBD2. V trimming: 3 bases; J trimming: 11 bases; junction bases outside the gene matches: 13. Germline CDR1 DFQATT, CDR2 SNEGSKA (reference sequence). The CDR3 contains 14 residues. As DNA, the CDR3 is TGCAGTGCTAGCCGGACTAGTTCAAGTGAGAAGCAGTTCTTC. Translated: CSASRTSSSEKQFF.

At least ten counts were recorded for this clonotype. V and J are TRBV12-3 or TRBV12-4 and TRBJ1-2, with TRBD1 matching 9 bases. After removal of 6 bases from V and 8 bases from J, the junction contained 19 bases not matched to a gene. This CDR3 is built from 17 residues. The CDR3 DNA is TGTGCCAGCAGGCAAACAGGGGGCGCGACTGGCTTGGGCGGCTACACCTTC. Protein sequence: CASRQTGGATGLGGYTF.

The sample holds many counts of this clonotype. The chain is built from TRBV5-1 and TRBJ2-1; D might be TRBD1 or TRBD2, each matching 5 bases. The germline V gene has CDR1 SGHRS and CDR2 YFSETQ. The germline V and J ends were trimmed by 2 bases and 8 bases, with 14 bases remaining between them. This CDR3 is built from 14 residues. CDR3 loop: CASSFRGSGYEQFF. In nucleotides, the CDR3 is TGCGCCAGCAGCTTCCGGGGATCAGGGTATGAGCAGTTCTTC.

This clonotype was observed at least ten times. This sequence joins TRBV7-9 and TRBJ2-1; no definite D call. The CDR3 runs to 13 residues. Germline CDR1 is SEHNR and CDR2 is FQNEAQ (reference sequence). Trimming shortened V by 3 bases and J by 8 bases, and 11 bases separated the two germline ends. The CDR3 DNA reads TGTGCCAGCAGCTTGTCCTACTTCGATGAGCAGTTCTTC. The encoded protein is CASSLSYFDEQFF.

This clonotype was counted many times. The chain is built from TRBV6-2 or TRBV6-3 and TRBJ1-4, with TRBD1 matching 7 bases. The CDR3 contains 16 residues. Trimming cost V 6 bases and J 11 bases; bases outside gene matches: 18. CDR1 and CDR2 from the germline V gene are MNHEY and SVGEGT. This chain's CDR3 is CASSHLKPRDSGKLFF. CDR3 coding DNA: TGTGCCAGCAGCCACTTGAAGCCCCGGGACAGCGGCAAACTGTTTTTT.

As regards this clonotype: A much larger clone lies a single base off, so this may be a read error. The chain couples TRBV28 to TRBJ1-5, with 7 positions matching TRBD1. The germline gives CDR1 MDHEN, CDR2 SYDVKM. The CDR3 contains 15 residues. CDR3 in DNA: TGTGCCAGCATTCCCGGGGAAGGGGGCAATCAGCCCCAGAATTTT. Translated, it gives CASIPGEGGNQPQNF. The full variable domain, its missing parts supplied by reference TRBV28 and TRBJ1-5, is DVKVTQSSRYLVKRTGEKVFLECVQDMDHENMFWYRQDPGLGLRLIYFSYDVKMKEKGDIPEGYSVSREKKERFSLILESASTNQTSMYLCASIPGEGGNQPQNFGDGTRLSIL.

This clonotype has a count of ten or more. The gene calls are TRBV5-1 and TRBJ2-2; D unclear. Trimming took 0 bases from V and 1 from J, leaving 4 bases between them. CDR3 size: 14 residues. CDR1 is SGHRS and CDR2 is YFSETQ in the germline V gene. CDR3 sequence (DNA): TGCGCCAGCAGCTTGGTGGAGAACACCGGGGAGCTGTTTTTT. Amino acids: CASSLVENTGELFF.

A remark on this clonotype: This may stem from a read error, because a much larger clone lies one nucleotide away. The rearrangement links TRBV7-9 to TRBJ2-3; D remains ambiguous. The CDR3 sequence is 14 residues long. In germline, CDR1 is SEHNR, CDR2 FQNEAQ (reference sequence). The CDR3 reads CANSPRVASDTQYF. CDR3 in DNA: TGTGCCAACAGCCCACGGGTTGCCTCAGATACGCAGTATTTT.

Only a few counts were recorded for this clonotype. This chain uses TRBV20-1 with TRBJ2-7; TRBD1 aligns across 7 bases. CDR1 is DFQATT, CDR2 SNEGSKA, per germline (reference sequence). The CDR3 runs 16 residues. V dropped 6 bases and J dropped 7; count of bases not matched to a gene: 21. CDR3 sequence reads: CSAGGNRDRLSQEQYF. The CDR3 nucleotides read TGCAGTGCAGGGGGAAACCGGGACAGACTTTCTCAAGAGCAGTACTTC.

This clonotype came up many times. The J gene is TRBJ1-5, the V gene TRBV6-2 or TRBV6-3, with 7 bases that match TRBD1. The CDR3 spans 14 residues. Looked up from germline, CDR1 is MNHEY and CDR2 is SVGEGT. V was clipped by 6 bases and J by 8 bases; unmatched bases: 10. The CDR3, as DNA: TGTGCCAGCAGCCCTACAGGGGCGGAGGAGCCCCAGCATTTT. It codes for CASSPTGAEEPQHF.

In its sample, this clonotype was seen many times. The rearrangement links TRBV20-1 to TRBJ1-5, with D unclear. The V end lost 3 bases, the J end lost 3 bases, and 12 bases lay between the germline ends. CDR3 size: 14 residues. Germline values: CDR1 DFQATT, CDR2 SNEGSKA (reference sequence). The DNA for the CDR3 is TGCAGTGCTAGCGCCCGGGCCCTCAATCAGCCCCAGCATTTT. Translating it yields CSASARALNQPQHF.

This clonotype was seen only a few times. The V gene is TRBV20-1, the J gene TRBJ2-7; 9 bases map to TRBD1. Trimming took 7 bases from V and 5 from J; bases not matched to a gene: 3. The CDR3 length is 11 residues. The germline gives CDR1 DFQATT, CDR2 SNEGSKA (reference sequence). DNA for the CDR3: TGCAGTGGGGGACAGGGTAACGAGCAGTACTTC. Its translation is CSGGQGNEQYF.

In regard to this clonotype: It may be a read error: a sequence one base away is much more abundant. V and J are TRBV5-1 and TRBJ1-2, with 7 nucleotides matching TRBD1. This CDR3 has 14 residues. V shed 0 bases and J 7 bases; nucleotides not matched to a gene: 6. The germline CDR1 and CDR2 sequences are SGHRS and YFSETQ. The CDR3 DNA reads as TGCGCCAGCAGCTTGGGAAAGGGGGCTTTTGGCTACACCTTC. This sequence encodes CASSLGKGAFGYTF.

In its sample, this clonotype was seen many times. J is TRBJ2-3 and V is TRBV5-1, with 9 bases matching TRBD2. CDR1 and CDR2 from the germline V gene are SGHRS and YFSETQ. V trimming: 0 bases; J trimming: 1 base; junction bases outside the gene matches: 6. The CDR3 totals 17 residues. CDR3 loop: CASSLGPASGGTDTQYF. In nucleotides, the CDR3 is TGCGCCAGCAGCTTGGGTCCGGCTAGCGGGGGCACAGATACGCAGTATTTT.

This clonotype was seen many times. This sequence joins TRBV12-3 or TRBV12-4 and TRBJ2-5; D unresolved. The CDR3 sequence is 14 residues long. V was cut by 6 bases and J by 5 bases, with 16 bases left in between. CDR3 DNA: TGTGCCAGCAGCTCCGATGAGTCCGGGGAGACCCAGTACTTC. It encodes CASSSDESGETQYF.

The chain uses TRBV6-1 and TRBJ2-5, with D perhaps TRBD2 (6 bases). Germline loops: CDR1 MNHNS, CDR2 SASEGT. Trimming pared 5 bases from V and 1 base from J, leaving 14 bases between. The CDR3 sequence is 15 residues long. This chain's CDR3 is CASSPLVGGQETQYF. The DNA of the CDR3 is TGTGCCAGCAGTCCTCTGGTGGGAGGCCAAGAGACCCAGTACTTC.

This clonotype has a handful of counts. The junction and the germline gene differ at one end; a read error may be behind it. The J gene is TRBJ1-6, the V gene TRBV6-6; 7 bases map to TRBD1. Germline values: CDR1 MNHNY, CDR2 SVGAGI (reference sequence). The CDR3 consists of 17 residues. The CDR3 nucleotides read TGTGCCAGCATAACCCACGACAGGGCCTCACCCATTGTGACCCTCAACTTT. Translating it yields CASITHDRASPIVTLNF.

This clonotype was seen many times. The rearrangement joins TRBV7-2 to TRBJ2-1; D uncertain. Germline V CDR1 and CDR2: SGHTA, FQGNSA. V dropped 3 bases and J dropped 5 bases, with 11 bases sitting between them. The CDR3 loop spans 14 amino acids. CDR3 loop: CASSLGFWDNEQFF. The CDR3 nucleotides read TGTGCCAGCAGCTTGGGGTTCTGGGACAATGAGCAGTTCTTC.

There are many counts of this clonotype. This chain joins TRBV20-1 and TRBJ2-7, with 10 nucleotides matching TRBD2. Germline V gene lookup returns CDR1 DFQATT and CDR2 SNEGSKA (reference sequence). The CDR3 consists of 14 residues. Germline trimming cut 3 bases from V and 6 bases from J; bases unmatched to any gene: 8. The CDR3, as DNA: TGCAGTGCTAGTTATTCTAGCGGGAGCCCCGAGCAGTACTTC. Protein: CSASYSSGSPEQYF.